These 18 T cell receptor beta chains originate from one sample sequenced in a study of radiotherapy plus CTLA-4 blockade in lung cancer. Using immunoSEQ multiplex PCR, the repertoire was profiled, and TCRdb retains in-frame clones only, with some absent. There are around 90,000 clones in the sample; roughly 80% occur only once, and 0.65% to 0.9% lies in the top ten. The specimen was peripheral blood, collected from a patient treated with radiotherapy plus ipilimumab. These receptors were obtained from a human donor with non-small cell lung cancer who had stable disease on radiotherapy plus ipilimumab.

The chain uses TRBV5-1 and TRBJ1-2, with D unclear. CDR1 is SGHRS and CDR2 is YFSETQ in the germline V gene. The CDR3 runs 15 residues. V lost 0 bases and J 4 bases, leaving 13 bases between the germline ends. CDR3 sequence (DNA): TGCGCCAGCAGCTTGGAGGGCGGTTTCGCCTATGGCTACACCTTC. Translating it yields CASSLEGGFAYGYTF.

This clone occurred a few times. The chain couples TRBV30 to TRBJ2-3; D is perhaps TRBD1 or TRBD2 (5 bases each). CDR1 GTSNPN and CDR2 SVGIG come from the germline V gene (reference sequence). This CDR3 is built from 13 residues. The germline V and J ends were trimmed by 8 bases and 4 bases, with 16 bases remaining between them. DNA of the CDR3: TGTGCCGGGGCGGGCCGACGGGCAGATACGCAGTATTTT. Amino acid sequence: CAGAGRRADTQYF.

V is TRBV30 and J is TRBJ1-2; D unclear. Trimming stripped 2 bases from V and 4 bases from J, with 8 bases between. CDR1 is GTSNPN and CDR2 is SVGIG in the germline V gene (reference sequence). This CDR3 is built from 12 residues. As DNA, the CDR3 is TGTGCCTGGAGTTCTCATATCTATGGCTACACCTTC. It is translated as CAWSSHIYGYTF. Full variable domain (outside the CDR3, taken from reference TRBV30 and TRBJ1-2): SQTIHQWPATLVQPVGSPLSLECTVEGTSNPNLYWYRQAAGRGLQLLFYSVGIGQISSEVPQNLSASRPQDRQFILSSKKLLLSDSGFYLCAWSSHIYGYTFGSGTRLTVV.

The CDR3 here is CASSGSGGYEQYF. The CDR3 coding sequence is TGTGCCAGCAGTGGCTCAGGGGGCTACGAGCAGTACTTC. The rearrangement links TRBV6-1 to TRBJ2-7, with 7 nucleotides matching TRBD1. The CDR3 runs to 13 residues. Germline assignment: CDR1 MNHNS and CDR2 SASEGT. The trim removed 4 bases at V and 3 bases at J, leaving 3 bases unmatched.

The sample holds one count of this clone. The CDR3 DNA is TGTGCCAGCATTCGGGGCTGGGAGCAGTACTTC. This encodes CASIRGWEQYF. The J gene is TRBJ2-7, the V gene TRBV28; TRBD1 or TRBD2 may be the D gene (5 bases each). CDR3 length: 11 residues. Per the germline V gene, CDR1 is MDHEN and CDR2 is SYDVKM. Trimming cost V 7 bases and J 7 bases, with 11 bases left between them.

The CDR3 region is CASSEAPGDRVDGYTF. CDR3 DNA sequence: TGTGCCAGCAGTGAAGCGCCGGGGGACAGGGTTGACGGCTACACCTTC. The genes are TRBV2 and TRBJ1-2; the match to TRBD1 covers 9 bases. This CDR3 has 16 amino acids. V was pared by 0 bases and J by 8 bases, with 10 bases of the junction left unmatched. The V gene's germline CDR1 is SNHLY and CDR2 FYNNEI. The full variable domain, completed using reference TRBV2 and TRBJ1-2, is EPEVTQTPSHQVTQMGQEVILRCVPISNHLYFYWYRQILGQKVEFLVSFYNNEISEKSEIFDDQFSVERPDGSNFTLKIRSTKLEDSAMYFCASSEAPGDRVDGYTFGSGTRLTVV.

This clone occurred a few times. The rearrangement joins TRBV9 to TRBJ1-2; TRBD1 aligns across 8 bases. Germline values: CDR1 SGDLS, CDR2 YYNGEE. V was pared by 3 bases and J by 8 bases, with 21 bases of the junction left unmatched. This CDR3 has 18 amino acids. The CDR3 loop reads CASSAGPDGQGRRGGYTF. The CDR3, as DNA: TGTGCCAGCAGCGCGGGACCAGACGGACAGGGCCGAAGAGGAGGCTACACCTTC.

The chain joins TRBV5-4 to TRBJ1-2; 10 positions agree with TRBD1. In germline, CDR1 is SGHNT, CDR2 YYREEE (reference sequence). With 3 bases clipped from V and 8 bases from J, the junction kept 16 bases outside the gene matches. The CDR3 totals 17 residues. The CDR3 sequence is CASSSLTGGAGVGGYTF. DNA of the CDR3: TGTGCCAGCAGCTCGCTGACAGGGGGCGCAGGGGTGGGAGGCTACACCTTC.

The chain has TRBV14 and TRBJ2-5; the D call may be TRBD1 or TRBD2 (5 bases each). Germline lookup yields CDR1 SGHDN and CDR2 FVKESK. This CDR3 has 15 residues. V lost 2 bases to trimming and J lost 5 bases, with 15 bases between them. The CDR3: CASSQLSGALETQYF. The CDR3 region has the DNA TGTGCCAGCAGCCAATTGTCCGGGGCCCTGGAGACCCAGTACTTC.

The rearrangement links TRBV29-1 to TRBJ1-1; a weak D match, TRBD1 (5 bases). Trimming left V 6 bases short and J 1 base short, with 9 bases between. The germline gives CDR1 SQVTM, CDR2 ANQGSEA. The CDR3 has 12 residues. The CDR3 region has the DNA TGCAGCGTGGTGGGGGAGAACACTGAAGCTTTCTTT. It translates to CSVVGENTEAFF. Full variable domain (rest looked up from reference TRBV29-1 and TRBJ1-1): SAVISQKPSRDICQRGTSLTIQCQVDSQVTMMFWYRQQPGQSLTLIATANQGSEATYESGFVIDKFPISRPNLTFSTLTVSNMSPEDSSIYLCSVVGENTEAFFGQGTRLTVV.

This chain links TRBV6-5 with TRBJ1-2, with D hard to call. Germline-derived CDR1 and CDR2 are MNHEY and SVGAGI. The CDR3 extends over 14 amino acids. V dropped 6 bases and J dropped 2 bases, with 13 bases sitting between them. The CDR3 DNA sequence: TGTGCCAGCAGCTCTTTAGAGGGAAACTATGGCTACACCTTC. Translated: CASSSLEGNYGYTF.

The chain joins TRBV9 to TRBJ1-2, with a tentative D call TRBD1 (6 bases). This CDR3 spans 13 amino acids. Germline CDR1 is SGDLS and CDR2 is YYNGEE. V was clipped by 4 bases and J by 8 bases, with 15 bases between them. The CDR3 bases are TGTGCCAGCAGCCAACACAGGGAAAAGGGCTACACCTTC. Amino acids: CASSQHREKGYTF.

The V call is TRBV6-1, the J call TRBJ1-2; no clear D. The germline gives CDR1 MNHNS, CDR2 SASEGT. The CDR3 runs 13 residues. V lost 2 bases and J lost 8, with 12 bases in between. CDR3 bases: TGTGCCAGCAGTGAATCGGGTGTTGGGGGCTACACCTTC. Translated: CASSESGVGGYTF.

V gene TRBV5-1 combines with J gene TRBJ1-2; D possibly corresponds to TRBD1 (6 bases). Trimming shortened V by 2 bases and J by 5 bases, and 10 bases separated the two germline ends. The germline CDR1 and CDR2 sequences are SGHRS and YFSETQ. This CDR3 is 13 amino acids long. CDR3 protein: CASSLQQGYGYTF. The DNA of the CDR3 is TGCGCCAGCAGCTTACAACAGGGTTATGGCTACACCTTC.

The V gene is TRBV30, the J gene TRBJ2-5, with 9 bases aligning to TRBD1. J gave up 4 bases and V 1 base, and 10 bases lay outside the gene matches. CDR1 is GTSNPN, CDR2 SVGIG, per germline (reference sequence). The CDR3 sequence is 16 residues long. In DNA, the CDR3 is TGTGCCTGGAGTGGGTACGGACAGGGGCATGGAGAGACCCAGTACTTC. This codes for CAWSGYGQGHGETQYF.

The rearrangement joins TRBV6-4 to TRBJ1-1, with TRBD1 matching over 7 bases. The CDR3 runs to 13 residues. The germline CDR1 and CDR2 sequences are MRHNA and SNTAGT. Unmatched junction bases numbered 8, after V lost 5 bases and J lost 8 bases. In DNA, the CDR3 is TGTGCCAGCAGTAACCGACAGGGCGGGGAAGCTTTCTTT. It encodes CASSNRQGGEAFF.

This clone was seen once. The V and J genes are TRBV19 and TRBJ1-1, with a weak D call TRBD1 (6 bases). The CDR3 consists of 14 residues. The V end lost 6 bases, the J end lost 4 bases, and 15 bases lay between the germline ends. CDR1 and CDR2 from the germline V gene are LNHDA and SQIVND (reference sequence). CDR3 in amino acids: CASSRGAGVTEAFF. The CDR3 DNA sequence: TGTGCCAGTAGCAGAGGAGCAGGGGTCACTGAAGCTTTCTTT.

The chain recombines TRBV2 with TRBJ2-3; D might be TRBD1 or TRBD2, each matching 5 bases. V lost 6 bases and J 4 bases, leaving 20 bases between the germline ends. Germline V gene data show CDR1 as SNHLY and CDR2 as FYNNEI. The CDR3 covers 16 residues. In DNA form, the CDR3 reads TGTGCCAGCAGCTCGGCGAGGGGCCTAATGGCAGATACGCAGTATTTT. This encodes CASSSARGLMADTQYF.